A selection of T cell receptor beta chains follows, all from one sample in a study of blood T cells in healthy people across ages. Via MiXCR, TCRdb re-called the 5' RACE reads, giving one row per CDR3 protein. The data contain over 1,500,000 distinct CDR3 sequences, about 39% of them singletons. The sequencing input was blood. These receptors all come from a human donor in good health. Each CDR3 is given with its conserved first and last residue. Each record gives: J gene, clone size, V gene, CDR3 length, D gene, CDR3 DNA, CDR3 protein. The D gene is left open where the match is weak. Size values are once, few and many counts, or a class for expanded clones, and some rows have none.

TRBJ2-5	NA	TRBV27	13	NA	TGTGCCAGCAGTACAAGTCGGACGGGAGAGCAGTACTTC	CASSTSRTGEQYF
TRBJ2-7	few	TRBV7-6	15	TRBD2	TGTGCCAGCAGCCTGGGGACTAGCGGGGGCCACGAGCAGTACTTC	CASSLGTSGGHEQYF
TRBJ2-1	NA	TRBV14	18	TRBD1	TGTGCCAGCAGCCAGCGATTAACCGGGACAGGGGCTTGGGATGAGCAGTTCTTC	CASSQRLTGTGAWDEQFF
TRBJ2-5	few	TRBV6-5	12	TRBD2	TGTGCGGCCGGGAGGGGCGTCGAGACCCAGTACTTC	CAAGRGVETQYF
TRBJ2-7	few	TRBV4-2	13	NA	TGTGCCAGCAGCCTCTACCGCTCCTACGAGCAGTACTTC	CASSLYRSYEQYF
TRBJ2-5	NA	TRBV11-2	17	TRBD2	TGTGCCAGCAGCCTAGGACTAGCGGGGGTTCACCAAGAGACCCAGTACTTC	CASSLGLAGVHQETQYF
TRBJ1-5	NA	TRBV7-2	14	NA	TGTGCCAGCAGCTTAGAGATACAGAATCAGCCCCAGCATTTT	CASSLEIQNQPQHF
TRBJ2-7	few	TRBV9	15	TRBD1	TGTGCCAGCAGCGCCCTCGGGACAGGGACCTACGAGCAGTACTTC	CASSALGTGTYEQYF
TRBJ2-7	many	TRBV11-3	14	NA	TGTGCCAGCAGCCTCCTCGACAGGCACTACGAGCAGTACTTC	CASSLLDRHYEQYF
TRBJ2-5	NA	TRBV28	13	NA	TGTGCCAGTGTTCCACCGGGCCAAGAGACCCAGTACTTC	CASVPPGQETQYF
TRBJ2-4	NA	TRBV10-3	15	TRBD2	TGTGCCATCAGATTGGGACTAGGTTACAACAATGAGCAGTACTTC	CAIRLGLGYNNEQYF
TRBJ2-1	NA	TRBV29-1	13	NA	TGCAGCGTTGCTCGAGCCTGGGAGAATGAGCAGTTCTTC	CSVARAWENEQFF
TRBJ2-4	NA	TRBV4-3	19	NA	TGCGCCAGCAGCCCAGCGGTTCCTATGGGTCTCCTAGCCAAAAACATTCAGTACTTC	CASSPAVPMGLLAKNIQYF
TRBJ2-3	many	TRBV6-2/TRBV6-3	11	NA	TGTGCCAGCAGTCGGAGGGATACGCAGTATTTT	CASSRRDTQYF
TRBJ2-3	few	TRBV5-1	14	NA	TGCGCCAGCAGCAATCCCCAGGAGGGGAGTACGCAGTATTTT	CASSNPQEGSTQYF
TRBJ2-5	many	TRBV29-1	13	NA	TGCAGCGTTAATCGGGGCGCGGGAGAGACCCAGTACTTC	CSVNRGAGETQYF
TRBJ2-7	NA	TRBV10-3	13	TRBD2	TGTGCCAGCACGACTAGCCCGCCCGACGAGCAGTACTTC	CASTTSPPDEQYF
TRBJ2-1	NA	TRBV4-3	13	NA	TGCGCCAGCAGCCAAGGGGGATCCTACGAGCAGTTCTTC	CASSQGGSYEQFF
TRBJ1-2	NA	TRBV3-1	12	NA	TGTGCCAGCAGCTGGGTGGACTATGGCTACACCTTC	CASSWVDYGYTF
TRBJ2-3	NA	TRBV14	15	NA	TGTGCCAGCAGCCAAGAGACGAGGGCCTTTGATACGCAGTATTTT	CASSQETRAFDTQYF
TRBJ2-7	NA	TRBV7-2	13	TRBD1	TGTGCCAGCAGGGGACAGGGGGGGGACGAGCAGTACTTC	CASRGQGGDEQYF
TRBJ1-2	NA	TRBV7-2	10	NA	TGTGCCAGCAGCTTACAGGTGCCCACCTTC	CASSLQVPTF
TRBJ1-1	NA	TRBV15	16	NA	TGTGCCACCAGCAGAGAGCCACAGGGATTACACACTGAAGCTTTCTTT	CATSREPQGLHTEAFF
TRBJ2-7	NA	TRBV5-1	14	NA	TGCGCCAGCAGCTGGAGTGACGGCTCCTACGAGCAGTACTTC	CASSWSDGSYEQYF